This T cell receptor (beta chain) came from a study of cytomegalovirus exposure and HLA in healthy donors. Remarks on this clone: Its antigen remains unidentified.

Study-wide results and caveats: Later analysis identified a missense DCLRE1C variant that was linked to TCR beta V- and J-gene trimming. With DRB1 most and HLA-C fewest, TCR association rates differed between HLA loci in a later analysis. Sequencing likely produced, as an artifact, a cluster of highly shared sequence variants. Earlier results showed most TCR beta V segments being productive about 87% or about 30% of the time.

PCR was performed using 60 Vbeta and 13 Jbeta primers. Sequencing was performed with immunoSEQ multiplex PCR; in TCRdb, only in-frame clones are kept and a portion is missing. The table shows approximately 81,000 clones, with roughly 70% occurring only once. V was cut by 5 bases and J by 0 bases, with 5 bases left in between. The length of the CDR3 is 12 residues. CDR1 is MNHEY, CDR2 SMNVEV, per germline (reference sequence). V and J are TRBV27 and TRBJ2-7; D call uncertain. The receptor's source is a man between 40 and 49 years old in good health and CMV-seropositive. Material for sequencing was PBMCs. The CDR3 reads CASSENSYEQYF. In DNA, the CDR3 is TGTGCCAGCAGTGAGAACTCCTACGAGCAGTACTTC.